This TCR beta chain was captured in a study of T cells in Graves' hyperthyroidism and ophthalmopathy. RNA transcripts served as the template for amplifying TCR beta CDR3 regions. Carried out on the TCR CDR3, a first-round RT-PCR used the HTBI primer set. TCRdb reanalysed the multiplex PCR reads using MiXCR and keeps one entry per CDR3 protein. The data hold 660,000 or so distinct CDR3 sequences, with just under 45% observed a single time. Trimming cost V 8 bases and J 3 bases, with 13 bases left between them. CDR1 SEHNR and CDR2 FQNEAQ come from the germline V gene (reference sequence). The CDR3 totals 13 residues. The table lists this clonotype with a few counts.

Specimen: peripheral blood or thyroid tissue (not recorded which). This chain uses TRBV7-9 with TRBJ1-2; D unresolved. This receptor was obtained from an adult man with Graves' disease, either hyperthyroidism or ophthalmopathy (not recorded which). CDR3: CASGGNTHYGYTF. The CDR3 DNA sequence: TGTGCCAGCGGAGGAAACACCCACTATGGCTACACCTTC.